This T cell receptor (beta chain) originates from a study of control samples from healthy donors and cancer patients. Some clones are missing from TCRdb's copy, which holds only in-frame ones; the method was immunoSEQ multiplex PCR. Counted here are 50,000 or so clones, 88% occurring once; the ten biggest clones make up about 3.5%. This clonotype was obtained from a man aged 50 to 60 in good health. The sequencing sample was made of blood.

The CDR3 is CASSLGAGANNEQFF. The CDR3 bases are TGTGCCAGCAGCTTAGGGGCGGGAGCGAACAATGAGCAGTTCTTC. The rearrangement joins TRBV11-2 to TRBJ2-1; 7 positions match TRBD2. The trim removed 1 base at V and 5 bases at J, leaving 5 bases unmatched. Germline CDR1 SGHAT, CDR2 FQNNGV. The CDR3 has 15 amino acids.